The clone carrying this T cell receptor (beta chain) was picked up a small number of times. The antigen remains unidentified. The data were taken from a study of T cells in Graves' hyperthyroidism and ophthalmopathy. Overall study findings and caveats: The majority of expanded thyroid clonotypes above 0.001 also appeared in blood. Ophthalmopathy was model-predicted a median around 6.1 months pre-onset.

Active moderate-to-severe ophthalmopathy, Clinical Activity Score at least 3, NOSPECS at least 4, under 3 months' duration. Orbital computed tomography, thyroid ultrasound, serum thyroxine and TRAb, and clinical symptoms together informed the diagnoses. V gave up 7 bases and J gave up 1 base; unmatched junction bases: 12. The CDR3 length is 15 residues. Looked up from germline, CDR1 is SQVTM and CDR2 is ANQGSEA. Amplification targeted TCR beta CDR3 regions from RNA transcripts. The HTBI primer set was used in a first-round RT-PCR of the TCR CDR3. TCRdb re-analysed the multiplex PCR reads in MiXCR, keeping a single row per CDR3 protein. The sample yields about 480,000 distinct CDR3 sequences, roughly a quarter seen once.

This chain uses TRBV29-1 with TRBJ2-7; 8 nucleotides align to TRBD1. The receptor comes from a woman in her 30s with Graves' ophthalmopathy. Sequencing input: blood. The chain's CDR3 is CSAGPGGEGSYEQYF. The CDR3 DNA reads TGCAGCGCTGGCCCAGGGGGCGAAGGTTCCTACGAGCAGTACTTC.